The rows below give T cell receptor beta chains drawn from one sample of a study of cytomegalovirus exposure and HLA in healthy donors. TCRdb keeps only in-frame clones here, not all; method: immunoSEQ multiplex PCR. The table for this sample gives roughly 120,000 clones. Sequencing was performed on PBMCs. The source is a young man in good health and CMV-seronegative. Each CDR3 is given without its conserved first and last residue.

TRBV5-1	TRBJ1-6	ASSTLGEASSPLH
TRBV5-5	TRBJ1-1	ASSEDRWDTEAF
TRBV5-1	TRBJ2-7	ASSAGTGALHEQY
TRBV19	TRBJ2-2	ASSTRQGARGTGELF
TRBV7-2	TRBJ2-2	ASSSPRGGSNTGELF
TRBV2	TRBJ1-3	ASSQQGTGNTIY
TRBV5-1	TRBJ1-1	ASSLDRAMNTEAF
TRBV5-6	TRBJ2-7	ASSPDREGSYEQY
TRBV5-1	TRBJ2-7	ASSLYGRQGTTYEQY
TRBV6-5	TRBJ1-2	ASKEGFNYGYT
TRBV9	TRBJ1-1	ASSLTSGQMNTEAF
TRBV2	TRBJ1-5	ASSARTGTALNQPQH
TRBV9	TRBJ2-1	ASSLSGDTSYNEQF
TRBV7-2	TRBJ2-5	ASSLRVGQGSKTQY
TRBV19	TRBJ1-2	ASSTQGYGYT
TRBV30	TRBJ2-7	ACPSYEQY
TRBV27	TRBJ1-2	ASCSRGPNYGYT
TRBV5-1	TRBJ2-5	ASTPPGGETQY
TRBV21-1	TRBJ1-4	ASSNSMSYRAGDEKLF
TRBV10-3	TRBJ1-1	AISEVSAGHTEAF
TRBV11-3	TRBJ2-7	ASSFGGQGVGDYEQY
TRBV9	TRBJ2-1	ASSVALTGTSGGLSSYNEQF
TRBV5-1	TRBJ1-1	ASSLYSSTEAF
TRBV4-3	TRBJ1-5	ASSQEGGTGNQPQH
TRBV10-3	TRBJ2-1	AISEWNRGEGEQF
TRBV11-2	TRBJ1-3	ASRSTGTIIY
TRBV7-6	TRBJ2-1	ASSPDRATSNEQF
TRBV11-2	TRBJ1-1	ASRIQGVGTEAF
TRBV13	TRBJ2-3	ASSLVAGTTTDTQY
TRBV7-9	TRBJ1-1	ASSIHYTEAF
TRBV9	TRBJ2-5	ASSVDPTGFATQY
TRBV10-3	TRBJ1-1	AISAQGPGVNTEAF
TRBV7-2	TRBJ2-7	ASRATSGPYEQY
TRBV5-1	TRBJ2-5	ASSWGAAGDGETQY
TRBV19	TRBJ1-2	ASSRTGINYGYT
TRBV2	TRBJ1-1	ASAGNTEAF
TRBV27	TRBJ2-5	ATWGQMGTQY
TRBV2	TRBJ1-1	ASGGQHTEAF
TRBV5-4	TRBJ2-3	ASSLSYRGTDTQY
TRBV5-1	TRBJ1-2	ASTLTPGTMRGYT
TRBV6-4	TRBJ1-1	ASRHRTDNTEAF
TRBV27	TRBJ2-7	LQTYEQY
TRBV7-9	TRBJ1-2	ASSLEGTDYGYT
TRBV4-2	TRBJ2-1	ASSKTSGGSDEQF
TRBV5-6	TRBJ1-6	ASSLRGISSYNSPLH
TRBV5-4	TRBJ2-3	ASSPHASTDTQY
TRBV4-1	TRBJ1-2	ASSHATRGSFGYT
TRBV5-1	TRBJ1-5	ASSALGGGNQPQH
TRBV4-3	TRBJ2-7	ASSHGQGSYEQY
TRBV9	TRBJ2-3	ASSVFPLGAGGSTDTQY
TRBV27	TRBJ2-7	ASSLVQGTYEQY
TRBV6-5	TRBJ1-1	ASRGQGPAEAF
TRBV19	TRBJ2-7	ASSKTSGGYKQY
TRBV7-9	TRBJ2-5	ASSVGILEGETQY
TRBV6-5	TRBJ1-1	ASSYNGNTEAF